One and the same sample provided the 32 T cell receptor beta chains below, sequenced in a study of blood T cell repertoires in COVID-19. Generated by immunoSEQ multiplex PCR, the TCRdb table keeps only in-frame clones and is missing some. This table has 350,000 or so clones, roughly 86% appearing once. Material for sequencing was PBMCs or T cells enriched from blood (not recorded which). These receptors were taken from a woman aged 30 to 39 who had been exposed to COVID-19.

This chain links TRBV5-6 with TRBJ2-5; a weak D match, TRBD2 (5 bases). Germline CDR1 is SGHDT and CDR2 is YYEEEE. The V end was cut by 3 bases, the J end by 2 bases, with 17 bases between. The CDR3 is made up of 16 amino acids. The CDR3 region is CASSSPGPRDQETQYF. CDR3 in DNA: TGTGCCAGCAGCTCTCCGGGCCCTCGGGATCAAGAGACCCAGTACTTC.

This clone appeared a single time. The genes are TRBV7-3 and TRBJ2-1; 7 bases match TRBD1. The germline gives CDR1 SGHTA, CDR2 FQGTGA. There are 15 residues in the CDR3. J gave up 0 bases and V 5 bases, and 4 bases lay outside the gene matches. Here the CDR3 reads CASSQGTVSYNEQFF. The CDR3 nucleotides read TGTGCCAGCAGCCAAGGGACAGTCTCCTACAATGAGCAGTTCTTC.

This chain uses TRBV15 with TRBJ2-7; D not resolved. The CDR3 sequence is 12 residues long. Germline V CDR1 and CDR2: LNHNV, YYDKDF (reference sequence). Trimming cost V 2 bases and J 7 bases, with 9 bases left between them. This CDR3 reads CATSRQYGEQYF. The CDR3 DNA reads TGTGCCACCAGCAGACAATACGGGGAGCAGTACTTC. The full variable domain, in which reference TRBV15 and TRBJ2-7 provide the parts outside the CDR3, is DAMVIQNPRYQVTQFGKPVTLSCSQTLNHNVMYWYQQKSSQAPKLLFHYYDKDFNNEADTPDNFQSRRPNTSFCFLDIRSPGLGDTAMYLCATSRQYGEQYFGPGTRLTVT.

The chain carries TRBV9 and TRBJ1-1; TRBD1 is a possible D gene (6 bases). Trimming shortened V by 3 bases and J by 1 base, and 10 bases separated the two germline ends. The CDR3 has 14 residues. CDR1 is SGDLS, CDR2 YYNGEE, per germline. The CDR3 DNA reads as TGTGCCAGCAGCGGCGGACAGCGGAACACTGAAGCTTTCTTT. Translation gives CASSGGQRNTEAFF.

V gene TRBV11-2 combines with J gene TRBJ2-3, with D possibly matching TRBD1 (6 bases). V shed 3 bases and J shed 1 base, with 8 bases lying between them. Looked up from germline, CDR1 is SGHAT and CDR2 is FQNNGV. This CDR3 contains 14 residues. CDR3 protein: CASSLGAGTDTQYF. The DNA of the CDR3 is TGTGCCAGCAGCTTGGGGGCGGGCACAGATACGCAGTATTTT.

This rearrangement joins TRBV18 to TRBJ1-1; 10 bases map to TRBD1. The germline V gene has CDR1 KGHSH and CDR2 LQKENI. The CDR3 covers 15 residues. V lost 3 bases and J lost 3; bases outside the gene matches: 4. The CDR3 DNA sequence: TGTGCCAGCTCACCGGGACAGGGGTGGGACACTGAAGCTTTCTTT. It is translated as CASSPGQGWDTEAFF. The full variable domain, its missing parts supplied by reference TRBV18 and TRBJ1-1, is NAGVMQNPRHLVRRRGQEARLRCSPMKGHSHVYWYRQLPEEGLKFMVYLQKENIIDESGMPKERFSAEFPKEGPSILRIQQVVRGDSAAYFCASSPGQGWDTEAFFGQGTRLTVV.

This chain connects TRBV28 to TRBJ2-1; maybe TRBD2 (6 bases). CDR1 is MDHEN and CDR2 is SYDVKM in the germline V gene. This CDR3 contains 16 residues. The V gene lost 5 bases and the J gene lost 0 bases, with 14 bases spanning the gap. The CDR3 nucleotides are TGTGCCAGCAGTCCGCGGGGACCGAGCTCCTACAATGAGCAGTTCTTC. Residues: CASSPRGPSSYNEQFF.

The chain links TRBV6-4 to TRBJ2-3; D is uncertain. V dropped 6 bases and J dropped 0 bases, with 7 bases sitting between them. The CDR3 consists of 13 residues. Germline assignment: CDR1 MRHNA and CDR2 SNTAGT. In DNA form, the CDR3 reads TGTGCCAGCAGCGGCGGCAGCACAGATACGCAGTATTTT. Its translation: CASSGGSTDTQYF.

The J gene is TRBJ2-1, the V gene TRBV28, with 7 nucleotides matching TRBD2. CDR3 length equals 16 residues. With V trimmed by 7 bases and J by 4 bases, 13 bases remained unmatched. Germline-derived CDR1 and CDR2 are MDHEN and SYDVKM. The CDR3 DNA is TGTGCCAGCAACTCCCTTGAGGGACTAAGGTACAATGAGCAGTTCTTC. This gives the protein CASNSLEGLRYNEQFF.

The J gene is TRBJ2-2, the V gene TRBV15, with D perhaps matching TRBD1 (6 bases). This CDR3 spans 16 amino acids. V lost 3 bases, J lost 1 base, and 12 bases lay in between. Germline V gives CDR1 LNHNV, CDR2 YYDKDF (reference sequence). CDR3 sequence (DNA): TGTGCCACCAGCAGGGCAACAGGGATGAACACCGGGGAGCTGTTTTTT. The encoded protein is CATSRATGMNTGELFF.

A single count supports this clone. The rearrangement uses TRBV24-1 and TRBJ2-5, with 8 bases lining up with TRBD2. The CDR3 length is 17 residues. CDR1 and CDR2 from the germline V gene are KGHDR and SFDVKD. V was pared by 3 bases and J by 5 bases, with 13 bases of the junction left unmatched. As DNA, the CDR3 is TGTGCCACCAGTGATGACCCGGGACTAGGGGTTTGGGAGACCCAGTACTTC. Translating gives CATSDDPGLGVWETQYF.

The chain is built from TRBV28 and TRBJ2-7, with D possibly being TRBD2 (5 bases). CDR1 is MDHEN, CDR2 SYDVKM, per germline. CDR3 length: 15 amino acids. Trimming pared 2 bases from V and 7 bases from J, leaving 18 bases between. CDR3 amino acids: CASSLATPSPGEQYF. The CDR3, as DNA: TGTGCCAGCAGTTTAGCGACACCGTCCCCGGGGGAGCAGTACTTC. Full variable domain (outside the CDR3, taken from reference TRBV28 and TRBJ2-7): DVKVTQSSRYLVKRTGEKVFLECVQDMDHENMFWYRQDPGLGLRLIYFSYDVKMKEKGDIPEGYSVSREKKERFSLILESASTNQTSMYLCASSLATPSPGEQYFGPGTRLTVT.

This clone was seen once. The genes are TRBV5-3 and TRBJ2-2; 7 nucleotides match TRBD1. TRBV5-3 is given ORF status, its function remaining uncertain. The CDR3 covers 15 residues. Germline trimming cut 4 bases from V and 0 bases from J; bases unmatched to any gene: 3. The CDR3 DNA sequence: TGTGCCAGAAGCGAGGGACAGACGAACACCGGGGAGCTGTTTTTT. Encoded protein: CARSEGQTNTGELFF.

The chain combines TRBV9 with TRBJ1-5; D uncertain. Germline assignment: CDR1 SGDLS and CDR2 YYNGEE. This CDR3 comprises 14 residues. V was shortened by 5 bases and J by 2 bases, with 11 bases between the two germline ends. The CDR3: CASSRSQGNQPQHF. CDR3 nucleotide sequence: TGTGCCAGCAGTCGCTCCCAGGGCAATCAGCCCCAGCATTTT.

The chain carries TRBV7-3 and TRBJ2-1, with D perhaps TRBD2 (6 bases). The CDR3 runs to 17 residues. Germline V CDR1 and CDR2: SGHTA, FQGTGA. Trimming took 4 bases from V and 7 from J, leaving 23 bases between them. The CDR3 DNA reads TGTGCCAGCAGCTCCACCCGGGGGTCCGGTACACGGAATGAGCAGTTCTTC. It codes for CASSSTRGSGTRNEQFF.

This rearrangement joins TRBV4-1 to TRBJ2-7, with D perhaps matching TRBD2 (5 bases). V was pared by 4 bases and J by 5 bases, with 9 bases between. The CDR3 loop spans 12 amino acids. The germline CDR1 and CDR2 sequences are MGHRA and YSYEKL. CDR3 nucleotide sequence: TGCGCCAGCAGCCCTAACGGGGACGAGCAGTACTTC. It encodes CASSPNGDEQYF.

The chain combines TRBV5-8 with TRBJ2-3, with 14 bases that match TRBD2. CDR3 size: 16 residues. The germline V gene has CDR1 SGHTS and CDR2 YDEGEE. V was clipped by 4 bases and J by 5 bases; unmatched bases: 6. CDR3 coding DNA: TGTGCCAGCAGCATTCGACTAGCGGGAGGGGTAGATACGCAGTATTTT. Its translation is CASSIRLAGGVDTQYF.

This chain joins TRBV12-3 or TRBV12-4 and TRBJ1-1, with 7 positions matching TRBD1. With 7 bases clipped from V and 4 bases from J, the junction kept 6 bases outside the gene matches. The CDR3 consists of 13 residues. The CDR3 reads CASNIQGRTEAFF. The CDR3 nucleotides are TGTGCCAGCAACATACAGGGGCGCACTGAAGCTTTCTTT.

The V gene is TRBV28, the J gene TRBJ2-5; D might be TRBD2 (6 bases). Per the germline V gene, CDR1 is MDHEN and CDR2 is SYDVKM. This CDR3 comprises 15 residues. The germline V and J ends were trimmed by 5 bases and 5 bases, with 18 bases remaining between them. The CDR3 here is CASSPPAGFRETQYF. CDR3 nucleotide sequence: TGTGCCAGCAGTCCCCCGGCGGGGTTTAGGGAGACCCAGTACTTC.

The DNA for the CDR3 is TGTGCCTTTAACAAAAGACTGACGAACACTGAAGCTTTCTTT. Protein product: CAFNKRLTNTEAFF. The chain employs TRBV30 and TRBJ1-1; D remains ambiguous. The germline V and J ends were trimmed by 7 bases and 1 base, with 16 bases remaining between them. The CDR3 length is 14 residues. Per germline, CDR1 GTSNPN and CDR2 SVGIG (reference sequence).

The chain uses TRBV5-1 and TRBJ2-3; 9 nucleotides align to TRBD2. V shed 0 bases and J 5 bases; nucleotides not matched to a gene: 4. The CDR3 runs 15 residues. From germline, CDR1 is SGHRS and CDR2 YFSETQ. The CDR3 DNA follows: TGCGCCAGCAGCTTGGCTGGTAGCGGGGGAGATACGCAGTATTTT. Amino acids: CASSLAGSGGDTQYF.

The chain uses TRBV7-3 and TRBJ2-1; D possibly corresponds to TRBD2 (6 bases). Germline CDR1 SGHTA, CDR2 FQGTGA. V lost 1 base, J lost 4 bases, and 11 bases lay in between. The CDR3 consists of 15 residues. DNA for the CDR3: TGTGCCAGCAGCTTAAACCCTAGCGCTTACAATGAGCAGTTCTTC. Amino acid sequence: CASSLNPSAYNEQFF.

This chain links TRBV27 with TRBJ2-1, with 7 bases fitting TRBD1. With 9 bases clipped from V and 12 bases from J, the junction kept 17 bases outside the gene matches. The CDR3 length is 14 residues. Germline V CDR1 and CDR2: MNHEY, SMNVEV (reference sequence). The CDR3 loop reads CASSPGQRRIGQFF. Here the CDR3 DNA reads TGTGCCAGTTCCCCGGGACAGCGGAGAATTGGGCAGTTCTTC.

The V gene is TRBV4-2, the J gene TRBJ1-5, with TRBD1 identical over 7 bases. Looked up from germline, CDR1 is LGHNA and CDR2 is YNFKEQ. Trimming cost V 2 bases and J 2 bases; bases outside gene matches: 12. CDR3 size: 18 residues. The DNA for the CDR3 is TGTGCCAGCAGCCAAAACTCAAACAGGGGCGGAGGCAATCAGCCCCAGCATTTT. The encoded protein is CASSQNSNRGGGNQPQHF.

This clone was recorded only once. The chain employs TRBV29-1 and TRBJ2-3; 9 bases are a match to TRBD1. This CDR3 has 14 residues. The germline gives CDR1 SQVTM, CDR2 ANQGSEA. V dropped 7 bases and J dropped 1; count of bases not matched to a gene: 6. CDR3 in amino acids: CSADRGTRTDTQYF. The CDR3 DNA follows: TGCAGCGCCGACAGGGGGACTCGCACAGATACGCAGTATTTT.

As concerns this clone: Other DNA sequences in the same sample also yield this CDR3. The DNA of the CDR3 is TGCGCCAGCAGCTTAGGGGGGAACACTGAAGCTTTCTTT. Amino acids: CASSLGGNTEAFF. The chain has TRBV5-1 and TRBJ1-1; a possible D gene is TRBD1 (6 bases). The CDR3 totals 13 residues. Germline V lookup: CDR1 SGHRS, CDR2 YFSETQ. V dropped 2 bases and J dropped 1 base, with 6 bases sitting between them.

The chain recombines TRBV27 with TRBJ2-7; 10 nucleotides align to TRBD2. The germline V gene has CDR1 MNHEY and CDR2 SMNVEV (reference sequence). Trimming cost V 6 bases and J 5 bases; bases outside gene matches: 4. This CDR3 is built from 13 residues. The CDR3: CASRVAGGHEQYF. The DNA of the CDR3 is TGTGCCAGCAGGGTAGCGGGAGGCCACGAGCAGTACTTC.

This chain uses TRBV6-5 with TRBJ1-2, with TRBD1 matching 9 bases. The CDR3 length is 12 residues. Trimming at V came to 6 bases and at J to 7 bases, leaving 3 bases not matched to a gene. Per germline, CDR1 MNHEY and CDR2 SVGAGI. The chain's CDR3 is CASRQTGGGYTF. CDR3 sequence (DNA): TGTGCCAGCAGACAGACAGGGGGTGGCTACACCTTC.

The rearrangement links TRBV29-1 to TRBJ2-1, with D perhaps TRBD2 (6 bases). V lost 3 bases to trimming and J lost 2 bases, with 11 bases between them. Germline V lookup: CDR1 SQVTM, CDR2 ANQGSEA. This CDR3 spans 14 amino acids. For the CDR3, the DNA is TGCAGCGTTGACGCGGGGCCAACCTACAATGAGCAGTTCTTC. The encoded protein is CSVDAGPTYNEQFF.

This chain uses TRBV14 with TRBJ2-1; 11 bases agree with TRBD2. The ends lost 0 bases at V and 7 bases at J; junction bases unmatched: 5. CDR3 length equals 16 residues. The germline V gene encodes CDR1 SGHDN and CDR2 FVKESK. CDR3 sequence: CASSQELAGVGNEQFF. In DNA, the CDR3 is TGTGCCAGCAGCCAAGAACTAGCGGGAGTGGGAAATGAGCAGTTCTTC. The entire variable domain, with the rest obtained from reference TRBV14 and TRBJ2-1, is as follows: EAGVTQFPSHSVIEKGQTVTLRCDPISGHDNLYWYRRVMGKEIKFLLHFVKESKQDESGMPNNRFLAERTGGTYSTLKVQPAELEDSGVYFCASSQELAGVGNEQFFGPGTRLTVL.

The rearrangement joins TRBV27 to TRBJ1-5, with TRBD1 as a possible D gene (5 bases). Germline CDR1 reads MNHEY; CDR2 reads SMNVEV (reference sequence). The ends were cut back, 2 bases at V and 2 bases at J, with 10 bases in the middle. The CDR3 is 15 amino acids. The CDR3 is CASSLAGRGNQPQHF. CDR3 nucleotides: TGTGCCAGCAGTTTAGCGGGGCGAGGCAATCAGCCCCAGCATTTT.

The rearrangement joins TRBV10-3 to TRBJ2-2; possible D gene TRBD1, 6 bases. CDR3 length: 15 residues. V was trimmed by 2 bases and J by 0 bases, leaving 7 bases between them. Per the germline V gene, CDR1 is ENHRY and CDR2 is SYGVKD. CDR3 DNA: TGTGCCATCAGTGAGAACAGGGCGAACACCGGGGAGCTGTTTTTT. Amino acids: CAISENRANTGELFF.